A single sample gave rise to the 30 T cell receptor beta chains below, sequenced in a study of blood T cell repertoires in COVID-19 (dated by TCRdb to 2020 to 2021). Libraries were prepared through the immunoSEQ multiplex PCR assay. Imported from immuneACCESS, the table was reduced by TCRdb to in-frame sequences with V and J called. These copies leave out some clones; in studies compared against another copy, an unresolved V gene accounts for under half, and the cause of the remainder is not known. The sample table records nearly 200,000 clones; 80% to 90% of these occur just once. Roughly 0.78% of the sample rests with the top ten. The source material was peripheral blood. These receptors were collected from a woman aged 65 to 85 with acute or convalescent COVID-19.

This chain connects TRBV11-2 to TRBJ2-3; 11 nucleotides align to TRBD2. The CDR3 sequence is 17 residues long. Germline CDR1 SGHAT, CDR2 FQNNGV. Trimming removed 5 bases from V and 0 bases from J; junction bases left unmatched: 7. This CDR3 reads CASSTTRLAGSTDTQYF. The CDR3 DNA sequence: TGTGCCAGCAGCACCACACGACTAGCGGGAAGCACAGATACGCAGTATTTT.

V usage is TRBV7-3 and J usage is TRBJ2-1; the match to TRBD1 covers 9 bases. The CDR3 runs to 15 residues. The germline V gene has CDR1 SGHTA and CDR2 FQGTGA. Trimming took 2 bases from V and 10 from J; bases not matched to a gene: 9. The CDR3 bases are TGTGCCAGCAGCTTAGGGACAGGGATGGGCTTGGAGCAGTTCTTC. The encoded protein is CASSLGTGMGLEQFF. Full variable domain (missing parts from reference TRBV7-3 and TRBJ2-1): GAGVSQTPSNKVTEKGKYVELRCDPISGHTALYWYRQSLGQGPEFLIYFQGTGAADDSGLPNDRFFAVRPEGSVSTLKIQRTERGDSAVYLCASSLGTGMGLEQFFGPGTRLTVL.

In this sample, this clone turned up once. CDR3 DNA: TGTGCCAGCTCACCAGAAGGAGGGGATCAGCCCCAGCATTTT. It encodes CASSPEGGDQPQHF. The chain employs TRBV18 and TRBJ1-5, with a possible D match to TRBD1 (5 bases). This CDR3 region has 14 residues. CDR1 KGHSH and CDR2 LQKENI come from the germline V gene. V dropped 2 bases and J dropped 5 bases, with 10 bases sitting between them. The full variable domain, in which reference TRBV18 and TRBJ1-5 provide the parts outside the CDR3, is NAGVMQNPRHLVRRRGQEARLRCSPMKGHSHVYWYRQLPEEGLKFMVYLQKENIIDESGMPKERFSAEFPKEGPSILRIQQVVRGDSAAYFCASSPEGGDQPQHFGDGTRLSIL.

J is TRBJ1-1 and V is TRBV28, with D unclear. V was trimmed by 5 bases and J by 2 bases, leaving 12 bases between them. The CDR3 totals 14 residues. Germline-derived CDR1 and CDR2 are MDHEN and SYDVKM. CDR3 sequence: CASSPRATNTEAFF. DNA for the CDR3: TGTGCCAGCAGTCCCCGTGCAACAAACACTGAAGCTTTCTTT.

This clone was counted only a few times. The CDR3 here is CASSRAGNYGYTF. CDR3 nucleotide sequence: TGTGCCAGCAGTAGGGCGGGGAACTATGGCTACACCTTC. The genes are TRBV27 and TRBJ1-2; no clear D gene. The germline CDR1 and CDR2 sequences are MNHEY and SMNVEV (reference sequence). The CDR3 spans 13 residues. V was clipped by 5 bases and J by 2 bases, with 9 bases between them.

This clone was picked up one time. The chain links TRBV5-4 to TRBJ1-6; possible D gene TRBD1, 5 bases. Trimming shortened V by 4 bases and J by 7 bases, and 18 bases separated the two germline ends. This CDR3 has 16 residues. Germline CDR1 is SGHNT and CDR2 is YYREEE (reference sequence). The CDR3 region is CASSALGGEKNSPLHF. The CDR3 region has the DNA TGTGCCAGCAGCGCGCTTGGGGGGGAGAAAAATTCACCCCTCCACTTT. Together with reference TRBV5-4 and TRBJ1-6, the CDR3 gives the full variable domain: ETGVTQSPTHLIKTRGQQVTLRCSSQSGHNTVSWYQQALGQGPQFIFQYYREEENGRGNFPPRFSGLQFPNYSSELNVNALELDDSALYLCASSALGGEKNSPLHFGNGTRLTVT.

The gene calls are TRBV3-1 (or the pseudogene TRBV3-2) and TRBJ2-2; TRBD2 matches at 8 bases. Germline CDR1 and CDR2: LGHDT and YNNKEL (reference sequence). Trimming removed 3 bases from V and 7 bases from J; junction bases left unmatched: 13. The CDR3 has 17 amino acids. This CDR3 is CASSQRPPGLGGGELFF. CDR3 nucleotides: TGTGCCAGCAGCCAGCGCCCACCGGGACTAGGGGGCGGGGAGCTGTTTTTT.

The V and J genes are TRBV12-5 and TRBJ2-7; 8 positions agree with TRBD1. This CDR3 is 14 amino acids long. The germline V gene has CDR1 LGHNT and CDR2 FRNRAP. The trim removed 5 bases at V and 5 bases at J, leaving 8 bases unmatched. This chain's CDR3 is CASGLQGVGDEQYF. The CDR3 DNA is TGTGCTAGTGGTCTACAGGGGGTGGGCGACGAGCAGTACTTC.

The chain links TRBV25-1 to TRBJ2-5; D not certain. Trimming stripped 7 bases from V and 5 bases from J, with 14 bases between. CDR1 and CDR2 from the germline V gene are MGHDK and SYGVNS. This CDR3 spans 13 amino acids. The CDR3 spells CASTRLLGETQYF. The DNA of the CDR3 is TGTGCCAGCACGCGACTGTTAGGCGAGACCCAGTACTTC.

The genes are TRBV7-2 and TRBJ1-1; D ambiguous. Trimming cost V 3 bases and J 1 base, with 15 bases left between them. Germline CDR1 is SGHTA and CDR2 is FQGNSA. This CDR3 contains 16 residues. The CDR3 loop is CASSFRGVEGNTEAFF. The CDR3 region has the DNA TGTGCCAGCAGCTTCCGCGGGGTGGAGGGGAACACTGAAGCTTTCTTT.

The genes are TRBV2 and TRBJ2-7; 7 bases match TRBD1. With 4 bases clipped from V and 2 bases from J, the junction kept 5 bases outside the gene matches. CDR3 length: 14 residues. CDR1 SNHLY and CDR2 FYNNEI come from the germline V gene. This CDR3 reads CASSAQGSAYEQYF. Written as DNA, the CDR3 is TGTGCCAGCAGTGCACAGGGGAGTGCCTACGAGCAGTACTTC.

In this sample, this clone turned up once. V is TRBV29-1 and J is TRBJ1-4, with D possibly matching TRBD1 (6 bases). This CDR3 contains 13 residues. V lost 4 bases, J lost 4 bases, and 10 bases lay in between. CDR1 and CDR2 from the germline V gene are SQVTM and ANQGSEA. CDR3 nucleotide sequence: TGCAGCGTTGCGTACAGGGATAATGAAAAACTGTTTTTT. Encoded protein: CSVAYRDNEKLFF.

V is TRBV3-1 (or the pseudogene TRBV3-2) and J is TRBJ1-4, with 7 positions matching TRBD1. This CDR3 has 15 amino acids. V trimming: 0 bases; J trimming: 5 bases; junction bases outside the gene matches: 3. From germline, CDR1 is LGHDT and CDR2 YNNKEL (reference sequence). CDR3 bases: TGTGCCAGCAGCCAAGACCCAGGGGGGAATGAAAAACTGTTTTTT. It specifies CASSQDPGGNEKLFF.

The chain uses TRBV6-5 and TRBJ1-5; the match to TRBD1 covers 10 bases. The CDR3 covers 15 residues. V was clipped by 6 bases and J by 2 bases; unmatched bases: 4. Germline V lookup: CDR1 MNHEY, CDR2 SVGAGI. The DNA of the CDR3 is TGTGCCAGCAGACTGACAGGGGGCGGCAATCAGCCCCAGCATTTT. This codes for CASRLTGGGNQPQHF.

CDR3 sequence (DNA): TGTGCCAGCAGTTATCGGACGGGAGGGCGCAATGAGCAGTTCTTC. Protein product: CASSYRTGGRNEQFF. This rearrangement joins TRBV6-2 or TRBV6-3 to TRBJ2-1, with 8 bases lining up with TRBD2. The germline V gene encodes CDR1 MNHEY and CDR2 SVGEGT. Trimming cost V 3 bases and J 6 bases; bases outside gene matches: 7. The CDR3 extends over 15 amino acids.

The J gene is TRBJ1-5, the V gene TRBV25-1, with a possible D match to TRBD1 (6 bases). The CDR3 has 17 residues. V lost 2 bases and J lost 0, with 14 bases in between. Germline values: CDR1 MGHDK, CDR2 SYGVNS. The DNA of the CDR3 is TGTGCCAGCAGTGAAGGCAGGGGCCCCGGTAGCAATCAGCCCCAGCATTTT. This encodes CASSEGRGPGSNQPQHF.

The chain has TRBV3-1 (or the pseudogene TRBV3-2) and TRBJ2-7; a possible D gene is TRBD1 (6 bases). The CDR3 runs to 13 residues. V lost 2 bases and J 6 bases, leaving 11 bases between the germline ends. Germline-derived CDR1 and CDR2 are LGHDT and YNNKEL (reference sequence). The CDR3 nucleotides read TGTGCCAGCAGCCAACCCAGGGGCTTCGAGCAGTACTTC. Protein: CASSQPRGFEQYF.

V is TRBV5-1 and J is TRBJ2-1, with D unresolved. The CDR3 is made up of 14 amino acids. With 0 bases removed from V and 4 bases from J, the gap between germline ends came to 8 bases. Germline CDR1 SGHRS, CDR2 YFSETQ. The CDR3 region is CASSLDPLYNEQFF. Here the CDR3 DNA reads TGCGCCAGCAGCTTGGATCCTCTTTACAATGAGCAGTTCTTC.

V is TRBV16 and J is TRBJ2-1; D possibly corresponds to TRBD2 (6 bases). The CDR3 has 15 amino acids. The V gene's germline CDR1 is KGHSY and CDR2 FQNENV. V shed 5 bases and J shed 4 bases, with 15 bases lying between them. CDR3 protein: CASSYAGSGYNEQFF. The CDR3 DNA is TGTGCCAGCAGCTACGCGGGGAGTGGGTACAATGAGCAGTTCTTC.

CDR3 nucleotide sequence: TGTGCCAGCAGCTTAGTTACAGACACTGAAGCTTTCTTT. Protein: CASSLVTDTEAFF. The chain recombines TRBV7-6 with TRBJ1-1; D remains ambiguous. There are 13 residues in the CDR3. The ends were cut back, 1 base at V and 3 bases at J, with 6 bases in the middle. Germline assignment: CDR1 SGHVS and CDR2 FNYEAQ.

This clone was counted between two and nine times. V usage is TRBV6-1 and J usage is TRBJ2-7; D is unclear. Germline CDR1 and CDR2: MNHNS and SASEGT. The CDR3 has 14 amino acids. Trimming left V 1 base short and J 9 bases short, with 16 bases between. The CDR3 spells CASSEVGSRLRQYF. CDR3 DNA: TGTGCCAGCAGTGAAGTGGGCAGCAGGCTCCGGCAGTACTTC.

CDR3 nucleotides: TGTGCCGGAGGGATCTCTGGGGCCAACGTCCTGACTTTC. As protein: CAGGISGANVLTF. The genes are TRBV28 and TRBJ2-6; TRBD2 might be the D (6 bases). Germline assignment: CDR1 MDHEN and CDR2 SYDVKM. V was clipped by 11 bases and J by 0 bases, with 8 bases between them. This CDR3 is 13 amino acids long.

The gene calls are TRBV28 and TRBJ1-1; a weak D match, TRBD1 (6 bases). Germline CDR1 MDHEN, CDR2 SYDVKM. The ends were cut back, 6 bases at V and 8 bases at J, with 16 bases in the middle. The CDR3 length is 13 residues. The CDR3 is CASRPGTQTEAFF. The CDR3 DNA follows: TGTGCCAGCAGGCCCGGGACACAAACAGAAGCTTTCTTT.

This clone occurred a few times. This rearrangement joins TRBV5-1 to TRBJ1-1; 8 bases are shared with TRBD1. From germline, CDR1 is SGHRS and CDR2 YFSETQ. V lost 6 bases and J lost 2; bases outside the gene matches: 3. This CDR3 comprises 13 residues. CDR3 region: CASNGQGNTEAFF. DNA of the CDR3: TGCGCCAGCAATGGACAGGGCAACACTGAAGCTTTCTTT.

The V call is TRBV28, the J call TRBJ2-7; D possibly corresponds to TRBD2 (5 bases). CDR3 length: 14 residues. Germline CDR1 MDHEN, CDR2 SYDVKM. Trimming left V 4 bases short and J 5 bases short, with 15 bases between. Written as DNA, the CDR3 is TGTGCCAGCAGTTACCGGAGCGGTCGAAACGAGCAGTACTTC. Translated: CASSYRSGRNEQYF.

The DNA for the CDR3 is TGTGCCAGCTCACCGGTTCAGGCGGCGGGGTCTGGGGCCAACGTCCTGACTTTC. Translation: CASSPVQAAGSGANVLTF. V gene TRBV18 combines with J gene TRBJ2-6; D may be TRBD2 (6 bases). Germline V gene data show CDR1 as KGHSH and CDR2 as LQKENI. The CDR3 runs 18 residues. Trimming took 3 bases from V and 1 from J, leaving 16 bases between them.

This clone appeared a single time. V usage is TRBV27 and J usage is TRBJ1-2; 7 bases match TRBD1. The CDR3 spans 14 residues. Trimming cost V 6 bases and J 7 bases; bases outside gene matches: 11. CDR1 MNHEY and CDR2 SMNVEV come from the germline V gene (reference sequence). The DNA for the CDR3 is TGTGCCAGCAGAATGCGAGAGGGGGCGCTTGGCTACACCTTC. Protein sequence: CASRMREGALGYTF.

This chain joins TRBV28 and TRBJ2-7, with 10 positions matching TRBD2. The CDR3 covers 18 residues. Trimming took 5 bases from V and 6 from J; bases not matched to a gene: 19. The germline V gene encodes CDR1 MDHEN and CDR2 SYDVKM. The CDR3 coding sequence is TGTGCCAGCAGTCTAGGGGGAGCGGGAGGGCCGGTATTTCTCGAGCAGTACTTC. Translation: CASSLGGAGGPVFLEQYF.

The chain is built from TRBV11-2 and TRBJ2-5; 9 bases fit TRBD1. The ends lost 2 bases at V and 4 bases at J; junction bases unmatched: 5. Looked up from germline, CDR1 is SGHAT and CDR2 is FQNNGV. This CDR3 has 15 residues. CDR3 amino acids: CASSLRDRDVETQYF. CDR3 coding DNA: TGTGCCAGCAGCTTAAGGGACAGGGATGTAGAGACCCAGTACTTC.

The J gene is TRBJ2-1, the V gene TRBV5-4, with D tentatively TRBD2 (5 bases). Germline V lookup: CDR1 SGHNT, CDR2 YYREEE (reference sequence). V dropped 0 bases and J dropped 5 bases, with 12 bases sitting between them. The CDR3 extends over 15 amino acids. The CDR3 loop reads CASSLGASSNNEQFF. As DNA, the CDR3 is TGTGCCAGCAGCTTGGGGGCTAGCTCGAACAATGAGCAGTTCTTC.